Sequencing of this T cell receptor (beta chain) was carried out in a study of human T cells and chemical hapten exposure. Study details: There were weekly diphenylcyclopropenone doses to the scalp for patients throughout the approximately 25-week study. Patch testing was performed with 0.01% DPC on the upper back, with reading at 6 days.

Time point given: pre-sensitization, week 0. Noted treatment: therapeutic diphenylcyclopropenone sensitization with weekly scalp DPC. As originally analysed: A per-sample median of approximately 100,000 TCRs was observed, with a range of about 20,000 to 700,000. One entry per CDR3 protein, called by TCRdb with MiXCR from the RACE reads. These V and J calls originate from TCRdb's pipeline instead of the authors' own analysis. The sample has 35,000 to 50,000 distinct CDR3 sequences, around 12% seen once. The CDR3 totals 14 residues. Germline lookup yields CDR1 KGHSH and CDR2 LQKENI. This clonotype showed up many times. The junction and the germline gene differ at one end; a read error may be behind it.

This TCR came from a woman in her twenties or thirties with alopecia areata. Some clones in this sample may be carry-over from other donors' samples. V and J are TRBV18 and TRBJ1-6; a weak D match, TRBD1 (6 bases). This sample comprised whole blood, obtained in connection with sensitization to the hapten diphenylcyclopropenone (DPC). The DNA for the CDR3 is TGTGCCAGCTCGCCACTTACAGGGAATTCACCCCTCCACTTT. Protein product: CASSPLTGNSPLHF. The full variable domain, its missing parts supplied by reference TRBV18 and TRBJ1-6, is NAGVMQNPRHLVRRRGQEARLRCSPMKGHSHVYWYRQLPEEGLKFMVYLQKENIIDESGMPKERFSAEFPKEGPSILRIQQVVRGDSAAYFCASSPLTGNSPLHFGNGTRLTVT.